These T cell receptor beta chains were read from a single sample in a study of CD8 T cells in ankylosing spondylitis. TCRdb passed the 5' RACE reads through MiXCR, listing each CDR3 protein once. The table has some 330,000 distinct CDR3 sequences, roughly 8% seen once. The sample consisted of blood, either unsorted or a sorted T cell fraction (not recorded which). These receptor sequences come from a male donor with ankylosing spondylitis. Each CDR3 is given with its conserved first and last residue. D genes are given only for firm matches. Size is omitted from some rows. Given values are once, few, many or a class for expanded clones.

>TRBJ2-2|TRBV9|many|TRBD2
TGTGCCAGCAGCGACGGGACTAGAACGAGAGGGGAGCTGTTTTTT
CASSDGTRTRGELFF
>TRBJ2-1|TRBV18|few|TRBD1
TGTGCCAGCTCACCCCCGACAGGGGTCGATGAGCAGTTCTTC
CASSPPTGVDEQFF
>TRBJ1-1|TRBV7-2|-|-
TGTGCCAGCAGCACCGGCTTATCCTCCTTGACTGAAGCTTTCTTT
CASSTGLSSLTEAFF
>TRBJ2-1|TRBV25-1|few|-
TGTGCCAGCAGTTCTGACTCGTCCTCCTACAATGAGCAGTTCTTC
CASSSDSSSYNEQFF
>TRBJ2-3|TRBV5-1|many|-
TGCGCCAGCAGCTTGAAGACTAGTCTTGGCACAGATACGCAGTATTTT
CASSLKTSLGTDTQYF
>TRBJ2-3|TRBV29-1|-|-
TGCAGCGTTGAGGGGAACACAGATACGCAGTATTTT
CSVEGNTDTQYF
>TRBJ1-1|TRBV10-3|few|-
TGTGCCATCAGTGAGTCGTGGGGGGCGGTCACTGAAGCTTTCTTT
CAISESWGAVTEAFF
>TRBJ2-3|TRBV4-1|few|-
TGCGCCAGCAGATACGAGCAGGGAGGTTTGTATACGCAGTATTTT
CASRYEQGGLYTQYF
>TRBJ2-1|TRBV7-9|-|-
TGTGCCAGCAGCTTCGGGGCAGATTTTAATCTTCAGGAGTTCTTC
CASSFGADFNLQEFF
>TRBJ2-7|TRBV15|few|-
TGTGCCACCAGCAGAGGAGGAGACAGGAGCTACGAGCAGTACTTC
CATSRGGDRSYEQYF
>TRBJ2-7|TRBV5-1|few|-
TGCGCCAGCAGCCCGATAGCGGAAACCTCCTACGAGCAGTACTTC
CASSPIAETSYEQYF
>TRBJ2-1|TRBV9|-|-
TGTGCCAGCAGCGTAGACAGGGCAAATGAGCAGTTCTTC
CASSVDRANEQFF
>TRBJ1-1|TRBV29-1|few|TRBD1
TGCAGCGCTGAACTAAGGACAGGGGAAACTGAAGCTTTCTTT
CSAELRTGETEAFF
>TRBJ2-7|TRBV28|-|TRBD2
TGTGCCAGCAGGAGAGCGGGAGTAGTAGCCGAGCAGTACTTC
CASRRAGVVAEQYF
>TRBJ2-5|TRBV29-1|many|-
TGCAGCGTTGGGCCCAGCCAAGAGACCCAGTACTTC
CSVGPSQETQYF
>TRBJ1-4|TRBV7-8|few|TRBD1
TGTGCCAGCAGCGTAGGGACAGAACTAATGAAAAAACTGTTTTTT
CASSVGTELMKKLFF
>TRBJ2-2|TRBV10-3|many|TRBD2
TGTGCCATCAGTGAGTCGCAGGGACTAGGCGTCACCGGGGAGCTGTTTTTT
CAISESQGLGVTGELFF
>TRBJ1-1|TRBV7-9|few|-
TGTGCCAGCAGCTTCGGGACCCGCACTGAAGCTTTCTTT
CASSFGTRTEAFF
>TRBJ2-3|TRBV20-1|-|-
TGCAGTGCTTTTCTTCGGGTAGATACGCAGTATTTT
CSAFLRVDTQYF
>TRBJ2-2|TRBV28|few|-
TGTGCCGTCTCTCCTAGAAGAGGGAACACCGGGGAGCTGTTTTTT
CAVSPRRGNTGELFF
>TRBJ1-2|TRBV24-1|few|-
TGTGCCACCTGCTGGACAGCAATGGACGGCTACACCTTC
CATCWTAMDGYTF
>TRBJ1-5|TRBV28|-|-
TGTGCCAGCAGTCCCCACGAGGGGACTAGCAATCAGCCCCAGCATTTT
CASSPHEGTSNQPQHF
>TRBJ1-3|TRBV5-6|few|-
TGTGCCAGCAGCTCTGGGTGGGGGAAACCTGGAAACACCATATATTTT
CASSSGWGKPGNTIYF
>TRBJ2-1|TRBV15|-|TRBD2
TGTGCCACCAGCAGAGACCCTAGCGGGACCGGGCTTGAGCAGTTCTTC
CATSRDPSGTGLEQFF
>TRBJ2-1|TRBV29-1|few|-
TGCAGCGTTGGGGGGGAACCCAATACCTCCTACAATGAGCAGTTCTTC
CSVGGEPNTSYNEQFF
>TRBJ1-2|TRBV12-3/TRBV12-4|few|-
TGTGCCAGCACCCTAGCCGTCTATGGCTACACCTTC
CASTLAVYGYTF
>TRBJ1-3|TRBV5-1|few|-
TGCGCCAGCAGCTTGGCTGGAGACTCTGGAAACACCATATATTTT
CASSLAGDSGNTIYF
>TRBJ2-7|TRBV10-3|many|-
TGTGCCATCAGTCCACAGGGCTACGAGCAGTACTTC
CAISPQGYEQYF
>TRBJ2-7|TRBV7-8|-|-
TGTGCCAGCAGCTTAAGTTACTCCTACGAGCAGTACTTC
CASSLSYSYEQYF
>TRBJ2-7|TRBV6-1|-|-
TGTGCCAGCACTTACGGGGTCCACGAGCAGTACTTC
CASTYGVHEQYF
>TRBJ2-7|TRBV27|many|TRBD2
TGTGCCAGCAGTTTTCTAGCGGGAGTTCGCTCCTACGAGCAGTACTTC
CASSFLAGVRSYEQYF
>TRBJ2-6|TRBV5-1|-|-
TGCGCCAGCAGTACGGACGGGTCTGGGGCCAACGTCCTGACTTTC
CASSTDGSGANVLTF
>TRBJ2-1|TRBV10-3|many|-
TGTGCCATCAGTGAGTCCAGCAATGAGCAGTTCTTC
CAISESSNEQFF
>TRBJ2-2|TRBV19|-|TRBD1
TGTGCCAGTAGTATAGAGGGGACAGGGGGATCCGGGGAGCTGTTTTTT
CASSIEGTGGSGELFF
>TRBJ2-3|TRBV29-1|many|TRBD2
TGCAGCGCCTTCGGGAGGGGCACAGATACGCAGTATTTT
CSAFGRGTDTQYF
>TRBJ2-5|TRBV6-2/TRBV6-3|-|TRBD2
TGTGCCAGCAGTTACGAGGGACTAGCGGGAGTCGAGACCCAGTACTTC
CASSYEGLAGVETQYF
>TRBJ2-5|TRBV2|-|TRBD2
TGTGCCAGCAGCGCGGGACTAGCGGGCAAAGAGACCCAGTACTTC
CASSAGLAGKETQYF
>TRBJ1-2|TRBV20-1|-|-
TGCAGTGCTCACGGACACTCGCCGGACTATGGCTACACCTTC
CSAHGHSPDYGYTF
>TRBJ2-3|TRBV5-6|-|-
TGTGCCAGCAGCTTGATTACCAGCACAGATACGCAGTATTTT
CASSLITSTDTQYF
>TRBJ2-4|TRBV12-3/TRBV12-4|few|TRBD2
TGTGCCAGCAGTCGTAGCGGGAGTGGTCAAAACATTCAGTACTTC
CASSRSGSGQNIQYF
>TRBJ1-5|TRBV10-2|-|-
TGCGCCAGCAGTCCCAACGACCCGAGGGAGCCCCAGCATTTT
CASSPNDPREPQHF
>TRBJ2-5|TRBV7-6|once|TRBD2
TGTGCCAGCAGCCGTACGGGCGGGAGAGAGGAGACCCAGTACTTC
CASSRTGGREETQYF
>TRBJ1-3|TRBV11-3|many|-
TGTGCCAGCAGCTTTGGAAACACCATATATTTT
CASSFGNTIYF
>TRBJ2-7|TRBV4-1|few|-
TGCGCCAGCAGCCAAGGGCCGGACAGAGTATACGAGCAGTACTTC
CASSQGPDRVYEQYF
>TRBJ2-1|TRBV7-6|few|-
TGTGCCAGCAGCCCCAGACAGGACAATGAGCAGTTCTTC
CASSPRQDNEQFF
>TRBJ2-7|TRBV20-1|-|-
TGCAGTGCTAGAGATCCCAACAGCTCCGACAACTACGAGCAGTACTTC
CSARDPNSSDNYEQYF
>TRBJ2-1|TRBV12-3/TRBV12-4|-|-
TGTGCCAGCAGCCTCGGGACCAAAAACAATGAGCAGTTCTTC
CASSLGTKNNEQFF
>TRBJ2-1|TRBV27|many|TRBD1
TGTGCCAGCAGTTTCTACCGGGACAGGTCGATGTTCTTC
CASSFYRDRSMFF
>TRBJ2-3|TRBV5-1|few|TRBD2
TGCGCCAGCAGCCTGATGACGGGAGGGCTATCCGATACGCAGTATTTT
CASSLMTGGLSDTQYF
>TRBJ2-1|TRBV14|few|-
TGTGCCAGCAGCCAGGGGGGAACCGAGCAGTTCTTC
CASSQGGTEQFF
>TRBJ2-1|TRBV27|few|-
TGTGCCAGCAGTTTATCGACAATTAGCTCCTACAATGAGCAGTTCTTC
CASSLSTISSYNEQFF
>TRBJ1-3|TRBV5-1|-|TRBD1
TGCGCCAGCAGCTTCACAGGGGGCGTCTATGGAAACACCATATATTTT
CASSFTGGVYGNTIYF
>TRBJ1-4|TRBV5-4|-|-
TGTGCCAGCAGCTTGGCTGTCGGGGAAAATGAAAAACTGTTTTTT
CASSLAVGENEKLFF
>TRBJ2-6|TRBV28|many|TRBD1
TGTGCCAGCAAGGGACAGGGAGTTTCTGGGGCCAACGTCCTGACTTTC
CASKGQGVSGANVLTF
>TRBJ2-2|TRBV6-2/TRBV6-3|-|-
TGTGCCAGCAGCGCCCAGGGGGGTTCAAACACCGGGGAGCTGTTTTTT
CASSAQGGSNTGELFF
>TRBJ2-3|TRBV29-1|few|TRBD2
TGCAGCGCTGGGACTAGCGGGAGGACAGATACGCAGTATTTT
CSAGTSGRTDTQYF
>TRBJ2-7|TRBV12-3/TRBV12-4|-|TRBD1
TGTGCCAGCACCATCTTGCCAGGGGGCTACGAGCAGTACTTC
CASTILPGGYEQYF
>TRBJ2-1|TRBV7-2|few|TRBD2
TGTGCCAGCAGCCAGACTAGCGGGCAACTCGGTGAGCAGTTCTTC
CASSQTSGQLGEQFF
>TRBJ1-1|TRBV5-1|-|-
TGCGCCAGCAGCTTGGCCCCGGTCAGGACGAACACTGAAGCTTTCTTT
CASSLAPVRTNTEAFF